Presented here are 5 T cell receptor beta chains from one specimen sequenced in a study of blood T cell repertoires in COVID-19. Using immunoSEQ multiplex PCR, the repertoire was profiled, and TCRdb retains in-frame clones only, with some absent. The sample shows 100,000 to 150,000 clones, around four fifths of them seen only once. Sequencing input: peripheral blood. All receptors derive from a man aged 55 to 69 with acute or convalescent COVID-19.

The chain carries TRBV5-8 and TRBJ1-5; no reliable D call. The CDR3 runs 14 residues. V was pared by 0 bases and J by 5 bases, with 9 bases between. Germline V gene lookup returns CDR1 SGHTS and CDR2 YDEGEE. The CDR3 nucleotides read TGTGCCAGCAGCTTGGGGCGCAGCGATCAGCCCCAGCATTTT. Translating it yields CASSLGRSDQPQHF.

The V and J genes are TRBV18 and TRBJ1-6; TRBD1 matches 8 bases. The junction had 7 bases not matched to a gene; V was cut back by 3 bases and J by 9 bases. Germline values: CDR1 KGHSH, CDR2 LQKENI. The CDR3 sequence is 15 residues long. The CDR3 region is CASSPLRTGSSPLHF. The CDR3 DNA sequence: TGTGCCAGCTCACCCCTCCGGACAGGGAGTTCACCCCTCCACTTT.

This clone was counted once. The chain links TRBV5-8 to TRBJ2-3; D might be TRBD2 (6 bases). Trimming pared 4 bases from V and 3 bases from J, leaving 18 bases between. The CDR3 is made up of 16 amino acids. The germline gives CDR1 SGHTS, CDR2 YDEGEE. The CDR3 loop reads CASSPVGRDPTDTQYF. The CDR3 coding sequence is TGTGCCAGCAGCCCGGTGGGGCGGGATCCGACAGATACGCAGTATTTT.

V usage is TRBV11-3 and J usage is TRBJ1-1; TRBD1 might be the D (5 bases). The CDR3 has 12 amino acids. CDR1 and CDR2 (germline): SGHNT, YENEEA. Trimming took 3 bases from V and 6 from J, leaving 8 bases between them. In DNA, the CDR3 is TGTGCCAGCAGCTTCGGGGGGGCTGAAGCTTTCTTT. This gives the protein CASSFGGAEAFF.

As DNA, the CDR3 is TGTGCCAGCAGTGGGCAGAAGAATTCACCCCTCCACTTT. It translates to CASSGQKNSPLHF. The rearrangement uses TRBV2 and TRBJ1-6, with D hard to call. The germline gives CDR1 SNHLY, CDR2 FYNNEI. This CDR3 is 13 amino acids long. Trimming removed 4 bases from V and 7 bases from J, with 8 bases in between.